This TCR beta chain appears in the sequencing data of a study of cytomegalovirus exposure and HLA in healthy donors. Study information: A later analysis reported the 120 or so validation repertoires used the same platform as the 666 first-cohort repertoires.

The data were produced by immunoSEQ multiplex PCR, yet TCRdb's version contains in-frame clones alone and is incomplete. The sample includes about 140,000 clones, roughly 90% seen only once; the top ten take roughly 4.5%. Germline V gives CDR1 LNHDA, CDR2 SQIVND (reference sequence). Unmatched junction bases numbered 11, after V lost 5 bases and J lost 8 bases. The CDR3 spans 16 residues. The clonotype was recovered from a man aged 18 to 30 in good health and CMV-seropositive. Sequencing input: PBMCs. V usage is TRBV19 and J usage is TRBJ2-1; 11 bases are shared with TRBD2. The CDR3 nucleotides read TGTGCCAGTAGTGCCAGACTAGCGGGGTGGATGGATGAGCAGTTCTTC. Translated, it gives CASSARLAGWMDEQFF.